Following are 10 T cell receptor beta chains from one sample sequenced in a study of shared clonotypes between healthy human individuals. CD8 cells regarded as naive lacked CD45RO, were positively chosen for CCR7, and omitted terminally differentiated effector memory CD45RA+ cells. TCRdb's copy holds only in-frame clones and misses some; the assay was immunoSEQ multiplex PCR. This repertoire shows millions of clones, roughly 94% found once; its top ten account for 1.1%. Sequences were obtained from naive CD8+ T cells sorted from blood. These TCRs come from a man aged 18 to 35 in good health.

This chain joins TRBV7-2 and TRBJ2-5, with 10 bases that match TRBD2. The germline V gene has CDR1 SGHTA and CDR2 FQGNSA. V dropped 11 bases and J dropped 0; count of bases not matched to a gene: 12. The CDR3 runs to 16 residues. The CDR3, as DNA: TGTGCCTCTGGGCTAGCGGGAGAGTCGTACCAAGAGACCCAGTACTTC. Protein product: CASGLAGESYQETQYF.

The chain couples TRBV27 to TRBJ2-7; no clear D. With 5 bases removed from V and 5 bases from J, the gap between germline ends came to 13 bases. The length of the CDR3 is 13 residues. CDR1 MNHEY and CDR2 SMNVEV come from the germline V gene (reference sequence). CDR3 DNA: TGTGCCAGCAGTCCCCGAGCCCCTAACGAGCAGTACTTC. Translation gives CASSPRAPNEQYF.

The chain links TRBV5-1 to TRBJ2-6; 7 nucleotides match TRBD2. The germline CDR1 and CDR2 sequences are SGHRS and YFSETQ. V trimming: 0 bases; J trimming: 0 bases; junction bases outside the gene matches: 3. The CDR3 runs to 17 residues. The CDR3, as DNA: TGCGCCAGCAGCTTGGAAGAGCGGGACTCTGGGGCCAACGTCCTGACTTTC. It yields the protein CASSLEERDSGANVLTF.

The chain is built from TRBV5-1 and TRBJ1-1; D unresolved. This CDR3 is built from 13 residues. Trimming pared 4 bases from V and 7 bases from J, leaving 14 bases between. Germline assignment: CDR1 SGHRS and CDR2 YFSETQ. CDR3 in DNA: TGCGCCAGCAGCCCACACGGGAGGGATGAAGCTTTCTTT. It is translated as CASSPHGRDEAFF.

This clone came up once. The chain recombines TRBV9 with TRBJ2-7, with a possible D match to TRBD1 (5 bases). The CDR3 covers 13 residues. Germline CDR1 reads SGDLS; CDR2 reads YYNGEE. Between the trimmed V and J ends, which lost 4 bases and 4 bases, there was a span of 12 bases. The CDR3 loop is CASSLQDSYEQYF. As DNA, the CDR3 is TGTGCCAGCAGCCTCCAAGACAGTTACGAGCAGTACTTC.

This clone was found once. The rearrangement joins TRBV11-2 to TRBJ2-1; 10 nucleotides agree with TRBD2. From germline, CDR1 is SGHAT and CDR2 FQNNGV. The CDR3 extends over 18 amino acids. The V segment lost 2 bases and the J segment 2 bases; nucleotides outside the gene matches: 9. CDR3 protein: CASSLYLRLAGAYNEQFF. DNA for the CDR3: TGTGCCAGCAGCTTATATTTACGTCTAGCGGGGGCCTACAATGAGCAGTTCTTC. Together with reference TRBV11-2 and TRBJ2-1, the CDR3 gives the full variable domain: EAGVAQSPRYKIIEKRQSVAFWCNPISGHATLYWYQQILGQGPKLLIQFQNNGVVDDSQLPKDRFSAERLKGVDSTLKIQPAKLEDSAVYLCASSLYLRLAGAYNEQFFGPGTRLTVL.

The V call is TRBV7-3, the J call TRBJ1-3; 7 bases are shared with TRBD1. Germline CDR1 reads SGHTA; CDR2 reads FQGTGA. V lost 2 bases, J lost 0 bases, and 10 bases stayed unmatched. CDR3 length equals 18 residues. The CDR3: CASSLRAGRDSSGNTIYF. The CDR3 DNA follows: TGTGCCAGCAGCTTACGCGCCGGGAGGGACAGCTCTGGAAACACCATATATTTT.

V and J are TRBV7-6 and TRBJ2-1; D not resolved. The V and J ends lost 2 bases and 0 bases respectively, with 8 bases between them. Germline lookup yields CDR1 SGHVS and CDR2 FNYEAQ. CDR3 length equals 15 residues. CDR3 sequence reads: CASSLSVSSYNEQFF. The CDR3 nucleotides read TGTGCCAGCAGCTTATCCGTTAGCTCCTACAATGAGCAGTTCTTC.

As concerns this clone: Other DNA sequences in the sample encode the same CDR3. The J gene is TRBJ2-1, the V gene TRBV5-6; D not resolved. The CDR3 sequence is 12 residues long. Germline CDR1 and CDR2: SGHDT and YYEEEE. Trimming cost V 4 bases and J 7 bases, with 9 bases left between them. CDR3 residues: CASSLAGNEQFF. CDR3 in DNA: TGTGCCAGCAGCCTTGCTGGTAATGAGCAGTTCTTC.

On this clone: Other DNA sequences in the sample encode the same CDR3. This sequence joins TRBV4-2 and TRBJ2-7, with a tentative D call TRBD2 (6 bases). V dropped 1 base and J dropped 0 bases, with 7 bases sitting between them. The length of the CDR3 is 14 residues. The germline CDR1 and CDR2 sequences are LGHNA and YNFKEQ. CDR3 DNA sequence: TGTGCCAGCAGCCAAGGAGCGGGCTCCTACGAGCAGTACTTC. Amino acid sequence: CASSQGAGSYEQYF.